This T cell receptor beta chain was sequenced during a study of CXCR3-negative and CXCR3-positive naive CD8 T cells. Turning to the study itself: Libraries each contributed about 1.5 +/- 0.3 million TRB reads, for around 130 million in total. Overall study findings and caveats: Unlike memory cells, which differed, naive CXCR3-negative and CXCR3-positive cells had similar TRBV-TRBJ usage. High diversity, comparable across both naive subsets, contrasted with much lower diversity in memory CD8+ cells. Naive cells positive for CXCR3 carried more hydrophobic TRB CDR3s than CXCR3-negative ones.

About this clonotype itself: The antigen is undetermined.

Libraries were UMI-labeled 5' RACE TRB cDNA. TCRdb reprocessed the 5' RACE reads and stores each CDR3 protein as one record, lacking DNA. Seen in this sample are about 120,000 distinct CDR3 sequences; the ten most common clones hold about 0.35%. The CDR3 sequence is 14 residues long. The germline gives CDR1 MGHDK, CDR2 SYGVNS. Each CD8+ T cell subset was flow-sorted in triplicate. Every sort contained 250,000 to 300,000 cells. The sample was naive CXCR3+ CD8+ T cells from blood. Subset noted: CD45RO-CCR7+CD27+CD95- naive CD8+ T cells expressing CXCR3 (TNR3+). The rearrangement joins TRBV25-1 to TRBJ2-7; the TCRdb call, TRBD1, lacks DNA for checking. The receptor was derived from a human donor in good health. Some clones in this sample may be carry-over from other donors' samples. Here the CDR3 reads CASSGGTELYEQYF.